Listed here are 28 T cell receptor beta chains from one sample, sequenced in a study of T cells after yellow fever vaccination. TCRdb used MiXCR to reprocess the 5' RACE reads, holding one entry per CDR3 protein. The table has approximately 580,000 distinct CDR3 sequences, roughly a sixth seen once. Sample: PBMCs, taken 4 to 5 days after the first yellow fever vaccination. These receptors originate from a man aged 18 to 30 who received the YFV17D yellow fever vaccine.

The chain has TRBV7-3 and TRBJ2-3; 8 nucleotides align to TRBD2. Germline CDR1 and CDR2: SGHTA and FQGTGA. After removal of 5 bases from V and 2 bases from J, the junction contained 12 bases not matched to a gene. CDR3 length: 17 amino acids. The CDR3 DNA reads as TGTGCCAGCAGCCCAGAGGGGACTAGTAAGATCACAGATACGCAGTATTTT. It translates to CASSPEGTSKITDTQYF.

This chain uses TRBV7-2 with TRBJ1-5; a weak D match, TRBD1 (6 bases). The CDR3 has 16 residues. The V gene lost 1 base and the J gene lost 5 bases, with 15 bases spanning the gap. Germline V gene data show CDR1 as SGHTA and CDR2 as FQGNSA. DNA of the CDR3: TGTGCCAGCAGCTTAGGCAGGGGACTTCACGATCAGCCCCAGCATTTT. Its protein product is CASSLGRGLHDQPQHF.

This clonotype was picked up a small number of times. V and J are TRBV18 and TRBJ2-1, with D perhaps given as TRBD1 or TRBD2 (6 bases each). V gave up 2 bases and J gave up 6 bases, with 14 bases separating them. Germline CDR1 is KGHSH and CDR2 is LQKENI. The CDR3 contains 15 residues. CDR3 DNA: TGTGCCAGCTCACCAAATCAACCGGGGGCCAATGAGCAGTTCTTC. Translation gives CASSPNQPGANEQFF.

This chain joins TRBV27 and TRBJ1-1, with no clear D. Germline CDR1 and CDR2: MNHEY and SMNVEV (reference sequence). CDR3 size: 11 residues. The V end was cut by 7 bases, the J end by 4 bases, with 7 bases between. The CDR3 protein is CASKGGTEAFF. Here the CDR3 DNA reads TGTGCCAGCAAAGGAGGCACTGAAGCTTTCTTT.

The V call is TRBV15, the J call TRBJ1-1; no clear D gene. V gave up 1 base and J gave up 3 bases, with 15 bases separating them. This CDR3 is built from 16 residues. Germline V lookup: CDR1 LNHNV, CDR2 YYDKDF (reference sequence). In nucleotides, the CDR3 is TGTGCCACCAGCAGAGCGTCAAATTACTTGGACACTGAAGCTTTCTTT. Protein: CATSRASNYLDTEAFF.

This clonotype was seen a handful of times. This chain's CDR3 is CASSAGGPTYSYNEQFF. Written as DNA, the CDR3 is TGTGCCAGCAGCGCGGGGGGTCCAACCTACTCCTACAATGAGCAGTTCTTC. The chain links TRBV5-6 to TRBJ2-1, with 8 nucleotides matching TRBD2. This CDR3 is 17 amino acids long. The V gene's germline CDR1 is SGHDT and CDR2 YYEEEE. The V gene end was trimmed by 4 bases and the J gene end by 0 bases; junction bases not matched to a gene: 9.

In this sample, this clonotype turned up a few times. The genes are TRBV7-2 and TRBJ2-3; 8 positions match TRBD2. V lost 5 bases to trimming and J lost 1 base; unmatched junction nucleotides: 11. The CDR3 covers 17 residues. Germline CDR1 is SGHTA and CDR2 is FQGNSA. Written as DNA, the CDR3 is TGTGCCAGCAGCCGAACGGGGGCGGGGGGCGGCACAGATACGCAGTATTTT. Residues: CASSRTGAGGGTDTQYF. Full variable domain (outside the CDR3, taken from reference TRBV7-2 and TRBJ2-3): GAGVSQSPSNKVTEKGKDVELRCDPISGHTALYWYRQSLGQGLEFLIYFQGNSAPDKSGLPSDRFSAERTGGSVSTLTIQRTQQEDSAVYLCASSRTGAGGGTDTQYFGPGTRLTVL.

CDR3 protein: CASSVRDDSNQPQHF. CDR3 bases: TGTGCCAGCAGCGTCCGGGACGATAGCAATCAGCCCCAGCATTTT. The chain links TRBV9 to TRBJ1-5; perhaps TRBD1 as D (5 bases). Germline V CDR1 and CDR2: SGDLS, YYNGEE. V was cut by 2 bases and J by 0 bases, with 9 bases left in between. The CDR3 extends over 15 amino acids.

This chain links TRBV24-1 with TRBJ2-5, with a tentative D call TRBD2 (6 bases). The CDR3 spans 13 residues. V was clipped by 7 bases and J by 5 bases, with 13 bases between them. Germline loops: CDR1 KGHDR, CDR2 SFDVKD. CDR3 DNA sequence: TGTGCCACCAGGTCCGGGGAGGAGGAGACCCAGTACTTC. This gives the protein CATRSGEEETQYF.

The chain recombines TRBV3-1 with TRBJ1-2; D is possibly TRBD1 (5 bases). V lost 1 base and J 8 bases, leaving 11 bases between the germline ends. Germline V gives CDR1 LGHDT, CDR2 YNNKEL (reference sequence). The CDR3 runs to 13 residues. CDR3 sequence reads: CASSQGRQGGYTF. CDR3 nucleotide sequence: TGTGCCAGCAGCCAAGGGCGGCAGGGCGGCTACACCTTC. The entire variable domain, with the rest obtained from reference TRBV3-1 and TRBJ1-2, is as follows: DTAVSQTPKYLVTQMGNDKSIKCEQNLGHDTMYWYKQDSKKFLKIMFSYNNKELIINETVPNRFSPKSPDKAHLNLHINSLELGDSAVYFCASSQGRQGGYTFGSGTRLTVV.

The J gene is TRBJ2-5, the V gene TRBV27; 9 bases agree with TRBD2. After removal of 5 bases from V and 7 bases from J, the junction contained 14 bases not matched to a gene. There are 16 residues in the CDR3. Germline CDR1 and CDR2: MNHEY and SMNVEV (reference sequence). The CDR3 coding sequence is TGTGCCAGCAGTCGATTTCAGCGGGGGGCCTCAGGGACCCAGTACTTC. It encodes CASSRFQRGASGTQYF.

This rearrangement joins TRBV2 to TRBJ2-1, with 10 nucleotides matching TRBD2. The V gene's germline CDR1 is SNHLY and CDR2 FYNNEI. The CDR3 length is 15 residues. After removal of 5 bases from V and 8 bases from J, the junction contained 9 bases not matched to a gene. CDR3 nucleotide sequence: TGTGCCAGCAGTAGGCCTAGCGGGGGTATAGATGAGCAGTTCTTC. Translating it yields CASSRPSGGIDEQFF.

The chain combines TRBV5-1 with TRBJ2-7; D might be TRBD1 (6 bases). V gave up 1 base and J gave up 3 bases, with 8 bases separating them. The CDR3 length is 13 residues. The V gene's germline CDR1 is SGHRS and CDR2 YFSETQ. The CDR3 sequence: CASSLKGDYEQYF. In nucleotides, the CDR3 is TGCGCCAGCAGCTTGAAGGGGGACTACGAGCAGTACTTC.

This chain uses TRBV4-3 with TRBJ1-5; TRBD1 matches at 8 bases. V lost 1 base, J lost 7 bases, and 9 bases stayed unmatched. The CDR3 consists of 16 residues. Germline V gene lookup returns CDR1 LGHNA and CDR2 YSLEER. The CDR3 DNA reads TGCGCCAGCAGCCAAGGTGTCGACAGGGGTGGACAGCCCCAGCATTTT. Encoded protein: CASSQGVDRGGQPQHF.

The table lists this clonotype with many counts. This sequence joins TRBV20-1 and TRBJ1-2; D perhaps matches TRBD1 (6 bases). Germline CDR1 DFQATT, CDR2 SNEGSKA (reference sequence). CDR3 size: 14 residues. V dropped 6 bases and J dropped 2 bases, with 16 bases sitting between them. CDR3 sequence reads: CSARGGGGNYGYTF. CDR3 in DNA: TGCAGTGCCCGGGGGGGGGGCGGCAACTATGGCTACACCTTC.

On this clonotype itself: This may arise from a read error, as a much more abundant clone is one base away. The V gene is TRBV5-5, the J gene TRBJ1-3; D call uncertain. The CDR3 loop spans 13 amino acids. CDR1 and CDR2 (germline): SGHKS, YYEKEE (reference sequence). V lost 4 bases, J lost 2 bases, and 7 bases lay in between. The CDR3 reads CASSPWAGNTIYF. In DNA form, the CDR3 reads TGTGCCAGCAGCCCCTGGGCTGGAAACACCATATATTTT.

V usage is TRBV27 and J usage is TRBJ1-5; D is ambiguous. Trimming removed 5 bases at V and 3 bases at J, with 14 bases between. This CDR3 has 15 residues. Germline CDR1 MNHEY, CDR2 SMNVEV (reference sequence). CDR3 amino acids: CASSPLPRTNQPQHF. The CDR3, as DNA: TGTGCCAGCAGTCCCCTCCCACGGACCAATCAGCCCCAGCATTTT.

This clonotype was recorded a few times. This rearrangement joins TRBV28 to TRBJ1-1; a weak D match, TRBD1 (5 bases). V was cut by 2 bases and J by 1 base, with 14 bases left in between. In germline, CDR1 is MDHEN, CDR2 SYDVKM. The CDR3 contains 16 residues. The CDR3 nucleotides are TGTGCCAGCAGTTTACGACAGCTCGGGAGGAACACTGAAGCTTTCTTT. Translated: CASSLRQLGRNTEAFF.

This clonotype has only a few counts. This chain joins TRBV20-1 and TRBJ2-2, with 10 bases aligning to TRBD2. CDR1 and CDR2 from the germline V gene are DFQATT and SNEGSKA (reference sequence). Germline trimming cut 1 base from V and 0 bases from J; bases unmatched to any gene: 5. This CDR3 spans 17 amino acids. In DNA form, the CDR3 reads TGCAGTGCTAGAGCGATAAGCGGGGGGGCGAACACCGGGGAGCTGTTTTTT. It translates to CSARAISGGANTGELFF.

This sequence joins TRBV29-1 and TRBJ2-2; D ambiguous. The germline V gene has CDR1 SQVTM and CDR2 ANQGSEA. Trimming pared 5 bases from V and 2 bases from J, leaving 18 bases between. The CDR3 length is 16 residues. The CDR3 nucleotides read TGCAGCGTTTTTATCGCCGGCAGTCTTAACACCGGGGAGCTGTTTTTT. Translating gives CSVFIAGSLNTGELFF.

This clonotype was detected ten times or more. The chain couples TRBV9 to TRBJ1-2; D uncertain. This CDR3 region has 14 residues. Per germline, CDR1 SGDLS and CDR2 YYNGEE. Trimming left V 0 bases short and J 7 bases short, with 13 bases between. As DNA, the CDR3 is TGTGCCAGCAGCGTAGCTATGGGATTTAGTGGCTACACCTTC. Its translation is CASSVAMGFSGYTF.

This sequence joins TRBV6-6 and TRBJ2-3; D ambiguous. Germline lookup yields CDR1 MNHNY and CDR2 SVGAGI (reference sequence). Trimming cost V 6 bases and J 0 bases, with 7 bases left between them. The CDR3 spans 13 residues. CDR3 DNA: TGTGCCAGCAGCCACGGCAGCACAGATACGCAGTATTTT. As protein: CASSHGSTDTQYF.

The V call is TRBV7-9, the J call TRBJ1-4, with 7 bases aligning to TRBD1. V dropped 1 base and J dropped 0; count of bases not matched to a gene: 5. The CDR3 length is 17 residues. The V gene's germline CDR1 is SEHNR and CDR2 FQNEAQ (reference sequence). For the CDR3, the DNA is TGTGCCAGCAGCTTAGGGGACAGCATGACAACTAATGAAAAACTGTTTTTT. Translating it yields CASSLGDSMTTNEKLFF.

The genes are TRBV4-1 and TRBJ1-1; D remains unclear. V was trimmed by 5 bases and J by 0 bases, leaving 10 bases between them. Germline loops: CDR1 MGHRA, CDR2 YSYEKL. This CDR3 has 14 amino acids. This chain's CDR3 is CASSSQYLNTEAFF. In DNA form, the CDR3 reads TGCGCCAGCAGCTCACAGTATCTGAACACTGAAGCTTTCTTT.

This clonotype was found a few times. The V call is TRBV12-5, the J call TRBJ2-5; the D gene is possibly TRBD1 (7 bases). V was clipped by 3 bases and J by 4 bases, with 12 bases between them. CDR3 length equals 14 residues. CDR1 is LGHNT and CDR2 is FRNRAP in the germline V gene. Here the CDR3 reads CASGLRQGGETQYF. The CDR3 DNA reads TGTGCTAGTGGTTTAAGACAGGGAGGAGAGACCCAGTACTTC. The full variable domain, its missing parts supplied by reference TRBV12-5 and TRBJ2-5, is DARVTQTPRHKVTEMGQEVTMRCQPILGHNTVFWYRQTMMQGLELLAYFRNRAPLDDSGMPKDRFSAEMPDATLATLKIQPSEPRDSAVYFCASGLRQGGETQYFGPGTRLLVL.

The table lists this clonotype with many counts. The chain uses TRBV12-3 or TRBV12-4 and TRBJ2-3, with D perhaps matching TRBD1 or TRBD2 (5 bases each). With 5 bases removed from V and 1 base from J, the gap between germline ends came to 13 bases. The CDR3 runs to 15 residues. CDR3 protein: CASSPQVGGTDTQYF. The CDR3, as DNA: TGTGCCAGCAGTCCTCAGGTGGGGGGCACAGATACGCAGTATTTT.

This sequence joins TRBV7-3 and TRBJ2-1; the match to TRBD1 covers 8 bases. Germline-derived CDR1 and CDR2 are SGHTA and FQGTGA. Trimming took 3 bases from V and 6 from J; bases not matched to a gene: 1. The CDR3 totals 13 residues. The CDR3 here is CASSLTGVNEQFF. As DNA, the CDR3 is TGTGCCAGCAGCTTGACAGGGGTCAATGAGCAGTTCTTC.

This clonotype has a handful of counts. J is TRBJ2-7 and V is TRBV28; either TRBD1 or TRBD2 may fit D (5 bases each). V was shortened by 6 bases and J by 2 bases, with 11 bases between the two germline ends. The CDR3 sequence is 13 residues long. Germline assignment: CDR1 MDHEN and CDR2 SYDVKM. CDR3 amino acids: CASRWDGPYEQYF. CDR3 coding DNA: TGTGCCAGCAGGTGGGACGGACCCTACGAGCAGTACTTC.